These T cell receptor beta chains were read from a single sample in a study of blood T cells in healthy people across ages. One entry per CDR3 protein results from TCRdb running MiXCR on the 5' RACE reads. The sample carries some 560,000 distinct CDR3 sequences, 25% to 35% recorded once. The sample also formed part of further work on T cells of mothers and their children.

The sequencing sample was made of blood. These receptors came from a boy aged 2 to 10 in good health. The CDR3 runs from the conserved cysteine through the conserved F or W. Fields, in order: J gene, V gene, clone size, D gene, CDR3 protein, CDR3 DNA. A D gene is named only where the DNA matches it firmly. Only part of the rows carry a size: once, few, many, or a class if the clone is expanded.

TRBJ2-1 TRBV2 many - CASSVGLAGLNEQFF TGTGCCAGCAGTGTAGGCCTAGCCGGCCTAAATGAGCAGTTCTTC
TRBJ2-3 TRBV4-2 many - CASSQRGAGTDTQYF TGTGCCAGCAGCCAACGGGGGGCGGGGACAGATACGCAGTATTTT
TRBJ2-3 TRBV12-3/TRBV12-4 - - CASSSLQLASTDTQYF TGTGCCAGCAGCTCACTCCAATTAGCCTCCACAGATACGCAGTATTTT
TRBJ1-6 TRBV20-1 few TRBD1 CSAPGQGLSPLHF TGCAGTGCCCCCGGACAGGGGCTTTCACCCCTCCACTTT
TRBJ2-4 TRBV12-3/TRBV12-4 many TRBD1 CASSWTGGQAKNIQYF TGTGCCAGCAGTTGGACAGGGGGTCAAGCCAAAAACATTCAGTACTTC
TRBJ2-1 TRBV19 - - CASSIGLARSSYNEQFF TGTGCCAGTAGTATTGGGCTAGCGAGGTCCTCCTACAATGAGCAGTTCTTC
TRBJ2-3 TRBV4-3 - - CASSQGLSSSRGTDTQYF TGCGCCAGCAGCCAAGGGTTATCTAGCAGCAGAGGAACAGATACGCAGTATTTT
TRBJ2-7 TRBV6-6 - - CASRQFGRAYEQYF TGTGCCAGCAGGCAATTTGGCAGGGCCTACGAGCAGTACTTC
TRBJ1-1 TRBV4-1 few - CASSYNLQGGTEAFF TGCGCCAGCAGCTATAACCTACAGGGAGGGACTGAAGCTTTCTTT
TRBJ2-4 TRBV7-9 - TRBD2 CASSLGLAGIHLPKNIQYF TGTGCCAGCAGCTTAGGACTAGCGGGGATTCACCTGCCCAAAAACATTCAGTACTTC
TRBJ2-3 TRBV10-3 - - CAIRYSDLITDTQYF TGTGCCATCCGGTACAGCGACCTTATCACAGATACGCAGTATTTT
TRBJ2-1 TRBV7-2 few TRBD2 CASSLALWGGYNEQFF TGTGCCAGCAGCTTAGCGCTGTGGGGGGGCTACAATGAGCAGTTCTTC
TRBJ2-5 TRBV6-2/TRBV6-3 - TRBD2 CASSYEAGEGNRETQYF TGTGCCAGCAGTTACGAGGCGGGGGAGGGGAATAGAGAGACCCAGTACTTC
TRBJ2-1 TRBV29-1 - - CSVINQGRIDNEQFF TGCAGCGTTATTAACCAGGGGAGGATTGACAATGAGCAGTTCTTC
TRBJ2-7 TRBV3-1 few - CASSQGSGALGNEQYF TGTGCCAGCAGCCAAGGAAGCGGAGCCCTCGGGAACGAGCAGTACTTC
TRBJ2-3 TRBV11-2 few TRBD2 CASSSGGLDTQYF TGTGCCAGCAGCTCGGGGGGGCTGGATACGCAGTATTTT
TRBJ2-5 TRBV11-2 - - CASSLVLLEETQYF TGTGCCAGCAGCTTGGTATTACTAGAAGAGACCCAGTACTTC
TRBJ2-7 TRBV14 few TRBD2 CASSRGTSGRRGAEQYF TGTGCCAGCAGTCGAGGGACTAGCGGGAGAAGAGGGGCCGAGCAGTACTTC
TRBJ2-7 TRBV27 - - CASSLGIGIEQYF TGTGCCAGCAGTTTAGGGATAGGGATCGAGCAGTACTTC
TRBJ2-1 TRBV2 few - CASSGVWGARDEQFF TGTGCCAGCAGTGGAGTGTGGGGGGCTAGGGATGAGCAGTTCTTC
TRBJ1-5 TRBV10-3 - - CAISNSGDSNQPQHF TGTGCCATCTCCAACTCGGGTGATAGCAATCAGCCCCAGCATTTT
TRBJ2-6 TRBV27 many - CASSPGRSGANVLTF TGTGCCAGCAGTCCAGGCCGCTCTGGGGCCAACGTCCTGACTTTC
TRBJ1-2 TRBV11-2 many TRBD1 CASSGQGGYGYTF TGTGCCAGCAGCGGACAGGGGGGCTATGGCTACACCTTC
TRBJ2-1 TRBV4-1 few TRBD1 CASSFGQGAPNEQFF TGCGCCAGCAGCTTCGGACAGGGGGCGCCCAATGAGCAGTTCTTC
TRBJ2-7 TRBV4-3 - TRBD2 CASSQAGGPYEQYF TGCGCCAGCAGCCAAGCGGGAGGGCCTTACGAGCAGTACTTC
TRBJ2-4 TRBV21-1 few - CASNWAGTDIQYF TGTGCCAGCAACTGGGCGGGTACGGACATTCAGTACTTC
TRBJ2-7 TRBV25-1 - - CASSDLLLRPGEQYF TGTGCCAGCAGTGACCTTCTCCTACGTCCTGGCGAGCAGTACTTC
TRBJ2-7 TRBV20-1 few - CSARRVGGYYEQYF TGCAGTGCTAGGAGGGTAGGGGGATACTACGAGCAGTACTTC
TRBJ1-2 TRBV28 - - CASSLPQGGPRFGYTF TGTGCCAGCAGTTTACCCCAGGGTGGGCCAAGATTTGGCTACACCTTC
TRBJ2-5 TRBV6-1 many - CASSEAAGEQETQYF TGTGCCAGCAGTGAAGCGGCAGGGGAACAAGAGACCCAGTACTTC
TRBJ2-3 TRBV20-1 - - CSARGTTFLTDTQYF TGCAGTGCTAGAGGGACAACCTTCCTCACAGATACGCAGTATTTT
TRBJ2-3 TRBV20-1 - TRBD2 CSATGLAGLRGTQYF TGCAGTGCTACCGGACTAGCGGGGCTGCGGGGGACGCAGTATTTT
TRBJ2-1 TRBV20-1 - - CSEGRGGEQFF TGCAGTGAAGGACGCGGCGGTGAGCAGTTCTTC
TRBJ2-1 TRBV4-3 - TRBD2 CASSQTGGRYLFYNEQFF TGCGCCAGCAGCCAAACGGGGGGACGATACCTGTTCTACAATGAGCAGTTCTTC
TRBJ2-7 TRBV7-6 many TRBD2 CASSFGLAGDSYEQYF TGTGCCAGCAGCTTCGGACTAGCGGGAGACTCCTACGAGCAGTACTTC
TRBJ2-1 TRBV4-3 - - CASSPGEWRDYNEQFF TGCGCCAGCAGCCCTGGGGAGTGGAGGGATTACAATGAGCAGTTCTTC
TRBJ2-1 TRBV2 few - CASSSSETRQFF TGTGCCAGCAGCTCAAGCGAAACGCGGCAGTTCTTC
TRBJ1-1 TRBV3-1 - - CASRAAGMNTEAFF TGTGCCAGCAGGGCAGCCGGCATGAACACTGAAGCTTTCTTT
TRBJ2-1 TRBV7-2 - - CASSLQKPLRSGFEQFF TGTGCCAGCAGCCTCCAGAAACCCCTCCGTAGTGGATTCGAGCAGTTCTTC
TRBJ1-2 TRBV5-5 - - CASSWWQYGYTF TGTGCCAGCAGCTGGTGGCAGTATGGCTACACCTTC
TRBJ1-5 TRBV30 few TRBD1 CAWSGDRVDQPQHF TGTGCCTGGAGTGGGGACAGGGTTGATCAGCCCCAGCATTTT
TRBJ2-1 TRBV20-1 - TRBD1 CSASDRAGDEQFF TGCAGTGCATCCGACAGGGCCGGGGATGAGCAGTTCTTC
TRBJ2-5 TRBV7-2 - - CASTRQGMAGETQYF TGTGCCAGCACTCGACAGGGTATGGCGGGGGAGACCCAGTACTTC
TRBJ2-5 TRBV20-1 few TRBD1 CSARVGQGKETQYF TGCAGTGCTAGAGTTGGACAGGGGAAGGAGACCCAGTACTTC
TRBJ2-5 TRBV7-2 few - CASSLFGAQETQYF TGTGCCAGCAGCTTATTTGGGGCCCAAGAGACCCAGTACTTC
TRBJ2-7 TRBV20-1 few TRBD2 CSATLADPYEQYF TGCAGTGCTACTCTAGCGGATCCCTACGAGCAGTACTTC
TRBJ2-3 TRBV25-1 - TRBD2 CASSASLAAGPDTQYF TGTGCCAGCAGTGCTTCACTAGCGGCCGGCCCCGATACGCAGTATTTT
TRBJ2-1 TRBV20-1 few TRBD2 CSAAGLAGVGNEQFF TGCAGTGCCGCGGGACTAGCGGGAGTAGGGAATGAGCAGTTCTTC
TRBJ2-1 TRBV12-3/TRBV12-4 - TRBD2 CASISGTISYNEQFF TGTGCCAGCATTAGCGGGACCATCTCCTACAATGAGCAGTTCTTC
TRBJ2-5 TRBV2 few TRBD2 CASTSQREFRETQYF TGTGCCAGCACTTCCCAGCGGGAGTTCCGCGAGACCCAGTACTTC
TRBJ2-5 TRBV20-1 - TRBD1 CSATNRDRQETQYF TGCAGTGCTACCAACCGGGACAGACAAGAGACCCAGTACTTC
TRBJ2-7 TRBV18 few TRBD1 CASSPPLGQGRTYEQYF TGTGCCAGCTCACCACCACTAGGACAGGGGCGAACTTACGAGCAGTACTTC
TRBJ2-7 TRBV6-1 - - CASSPRAEIAYEQYF TGTGCCAGCAGTCCCCGGGCCGAGATCGCCTACGAGCAGTACTTC
TRBJ1-2 TRBV12-3/TRBV12-4 few TRBD1 CASSPTGVTDYGYTF TGTGCCAGCAGTCCCACAGGGGTTACGGACTATGGCTACACCTTC
TRBJ2-7 TRBV20-1 few TRBD1 CSAGQPYYEQYF TGCAGTGCGGGACAGCCATACTACGAGCAGTACTTC